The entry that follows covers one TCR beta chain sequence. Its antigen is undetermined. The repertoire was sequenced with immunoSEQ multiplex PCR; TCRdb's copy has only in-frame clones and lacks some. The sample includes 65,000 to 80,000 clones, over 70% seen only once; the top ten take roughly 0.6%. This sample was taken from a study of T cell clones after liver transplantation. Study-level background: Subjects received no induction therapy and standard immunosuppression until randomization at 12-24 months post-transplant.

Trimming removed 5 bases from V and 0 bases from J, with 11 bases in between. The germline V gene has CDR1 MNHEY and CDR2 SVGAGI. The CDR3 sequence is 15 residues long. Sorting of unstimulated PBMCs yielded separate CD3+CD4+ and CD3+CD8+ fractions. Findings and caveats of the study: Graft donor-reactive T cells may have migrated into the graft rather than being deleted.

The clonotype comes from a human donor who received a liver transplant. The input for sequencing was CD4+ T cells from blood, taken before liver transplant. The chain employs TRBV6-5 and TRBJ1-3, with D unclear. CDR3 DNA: TGTGCCAGCAGTCGGACGGTACGCTCTGGAAACACCATATATTTT. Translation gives CASSRTVRSGNTIYF.